This TCR beta chain was identified during a study of cytomegalovirus exposure and HLA in healthy donors. Study-wide findings and caveats: It was only CMV serostatus that was available as immune exposure information.

Amplification used 60 Vbeta primers and 13 Jbeta primers. Clones were sequenced by immunoSEQ multiplex PCR, and TCRdb holds only the in-frame ones, with some missing. This sample's clone table lists 40,000 or so clones. Points on this clone: Its matching antigen is unknown.

The sequenced sample consisted of PBMCs. The TCR sequence derives from a male donor in good health and CMV-seronegative.

The CDR3 loop reads CASSYSRTGSYGYTF. CDR3 in DNA: TGTGCCAGCAGTTACTCAAGGACAGGGAGCTATGGCTACACCTTC. V gene TRBV6-5 combines with J gene TRBJ1-2, with 8 bases that match TRBD1. This CDR3 comprises 15 residues. V lost 0 bases to trimming and J lost 4 bases; unmatched junction nucleotides: 4. Germline V gene sequence: CDR1 MNHEY, CDR2 SVGAGI.